This TCR beta chain comes out of a study of cytomegalovirus exposure and HLA in healthy donors. Amplification used 60 Vbeta primers and 13 Jbeta primers. Clones were read by immunoSEQ multiplex PCR, and TCRdb kept only the in-frame ones, dropping some. The table records roughly 190,000 clones, 77% of them present only once. The CDR3 covers 14 residues. Germline CDR1 and CDR2: KGHSY and FQNENV. V was shortened by 3 bases and J by 3 bases, with 11 bases between the two germline ends. Material for sequencing was PBMCs. The clonotype was recovered from a woman between 25 and 40 years old in good health and CMV-seropositive. J is TRBJ1-2 and V is TRBV16; D is perhaps TRBD1 (6 bases). This chain's CDR3 is CASSQSGQHYGYTF. Written as DNA, the CDR3 is TGTGCCAGCAGCCAGTCCGGACAGCACTATGGCTACACCTTC. Full variable domain (remainder filled in from reference TRBV16 and TRBJ1-2): GEEVAQTPKHLVRGEGQKAKLYCAPIKGHSYVFWYQQVLKNEFKFLISFQNENVFDETGMPKERFSAKCLPNSPCSLEIQATKLEDSAVYFCASSQSGQHYGYTFGSGTRLTVV.